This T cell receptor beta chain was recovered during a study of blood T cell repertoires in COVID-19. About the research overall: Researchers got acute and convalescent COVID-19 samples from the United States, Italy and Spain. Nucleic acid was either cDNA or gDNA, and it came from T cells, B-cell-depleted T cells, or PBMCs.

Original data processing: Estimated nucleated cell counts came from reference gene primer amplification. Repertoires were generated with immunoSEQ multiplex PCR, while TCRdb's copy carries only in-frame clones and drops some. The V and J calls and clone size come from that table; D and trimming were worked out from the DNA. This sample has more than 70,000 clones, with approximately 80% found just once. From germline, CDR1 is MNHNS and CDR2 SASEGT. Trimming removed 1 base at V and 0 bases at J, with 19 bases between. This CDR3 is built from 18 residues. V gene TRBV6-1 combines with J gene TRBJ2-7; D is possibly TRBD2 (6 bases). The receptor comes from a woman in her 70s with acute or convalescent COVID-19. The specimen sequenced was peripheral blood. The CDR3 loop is CASSEGLDTYAFSYEQYF. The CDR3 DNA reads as TGTGCCAGCAGTGAAGGACTAGACACCTATGCATTCTCCTACGAGCAGTACTTC.